The clone carrying this TCR beta chain is medium-sized by share. Its antigen is not known. Using its own MiXCR run on the multiplex PCR reads, TCRdb lists one record per CDR3 protein. Found here are more than 10,000 distinct CDR3 sequences, 45% to 55% of them singletons; the top ten hold roughly 37%. This record comes from a study of breast tumors, draining lymph nodes, adjacent tissues. Regarding the study as a whole: Most tumor T cells seemingly derive from lymph node, then expand in tumor. Data only fit, rather than demonstrated, lymph node origin of most tumor T cells.

The receptor comes from a female donor with breast cancer. Some clones in this sample may be carry-over from other donors' samples. Material: tumor-adjacent breast tissue.

Written as DNA, the CDR3 is TGCGCCAGCAGCCAAGACACCAGCTCCTACAATGAGCAGTTCTTC. Its protein product is CASSQDTSSYNEQFF. V gene TRBV4-1 combines with J gene TRBJ2-1; D remains ambiguous. The germline gives CDR1 MGHRA, CDR2 YSYEKL. V was shortened by 0 bases and J by 0 bases, with 6 bases between the two germline ends. The CDR3 is made up of 15 amino acids.